This T cell receptor beta chain originates from a study of blood T cell repertoires in COVID-19 (dated by TCRdb to 2018 to 2021). Background on the whole study: Collaborator samples came from the United States, Italy and Spain and covered acute and convalescent phases of COVID-19. The prospective study material was composed of cDNA or gDNA derived from T cells, B-cell-depleted T cells, or PBMCs. Deeply sampled blood TCRbeta repertoires from subjects exposed to, actively infected with, or recovered from COVID-19 were included in the dataset. A freely available public database, intended as a resource for researchers studying the immune response to SARS-CoV-2, is where the repertoires were released. Samples were obtained from the ongoing ImmuneRACE study (first 160 participants) and from over 1,000 subjects provided by 6 global collaborators. Nearly every sample came with metadata listing a de-identified subject ID, COVID-19 status, age in years and sex. Where available, HLA class I and class II types were taken from metadata supplied by the sample provider and were not determined by assay-based typing.

Regarding this clone: What antigen it recognizes has not been identified. The input lacks base qualities; no much larger clone sits a single base away. The sample contains more than one DNA sequence encoding this CDR3.

TCRbeta CDR3 regions were amplified from genomic DNA using the immunoSEQ Assay, a bias-controlled multiplex PCR. The paper's processing steps were these. Within the assay, amplification of reference gene primers was used to estimate how many nucleated cells each sample contained. To quantify the absolute abundance of each unique TCRbeta CDR3 rearrangement, sequence reads were collapsed and filtered. For each sample, productive Simpson clonality was calculated as the square root of Simpson's diversity index across productive rearrangements. TCRdb re-hosts the immuneACCESS table, in-frame sequences only. Its copies lack some clones; in the studies checked, an unresolved V gene accounts for under half of them, and the cause for the rest is not known. That table is the source of V, J and clone size, and D and trimming were worked out from the DNA. In all, the sample holds a few hundred thousand clones, and approximately 85% of those were seen once. Roughly 4% of the sample is held by the ten biggest clonotypes.

Enrolling through a virtual design, the prospective study's participants ranged in age from roughly 18 to 90 years and lived across about two dozen United States geographic areas. In the prospective study, participants were assigned to cohorts based on the clinical history participants reported in a screening survey and a study questionnaire. ImmuneRACE Cohort 3 recovered participants were defined by two consecutive negative NP/OP PCR tests, healthcare professional clearance, or symptom resolution. Each participant in the prospective study had whole blood, serum and a nasopharyngeal or oropharyngeal swab collected by mobile phlebotomists. Over a 2-month period, participants in the prospective study had the option of providing additional blood draws and questionnaires. Before DNA extraction, blood samples from the prospective study were shipped at room temperature or frozen. The research as a whole found: The amount of clinical and demographic metadata varied by source and participant and was provided uncurated.

According to the germline V gene, CDR1 reads ENHRY and CDR2 reads SYGVKD. Clipping removes 6 bases from V and 0 bases from J, with 2 as the unmatched junction base count. The CDR3 runs 13 residues from the cysteine to the phenylalanine. Only CDR3 DNA remains: 39 bases, in frame from the first base. The chain uses TRBV10-3 and TRBJ2-7; TRBD1 fits 7 bases in the junction. This receptor was taken from a woman in her thirties who had recovered from COVID-19. What was sequenced was PBMCs or T cells enriched from blood (not recorded which). This receptor has the CDR3 CAISRDSSYEQYF. DNA sequence: TGTGCCATCAGCCGGGACAGCTCCTACGAGCAGTACTTC.